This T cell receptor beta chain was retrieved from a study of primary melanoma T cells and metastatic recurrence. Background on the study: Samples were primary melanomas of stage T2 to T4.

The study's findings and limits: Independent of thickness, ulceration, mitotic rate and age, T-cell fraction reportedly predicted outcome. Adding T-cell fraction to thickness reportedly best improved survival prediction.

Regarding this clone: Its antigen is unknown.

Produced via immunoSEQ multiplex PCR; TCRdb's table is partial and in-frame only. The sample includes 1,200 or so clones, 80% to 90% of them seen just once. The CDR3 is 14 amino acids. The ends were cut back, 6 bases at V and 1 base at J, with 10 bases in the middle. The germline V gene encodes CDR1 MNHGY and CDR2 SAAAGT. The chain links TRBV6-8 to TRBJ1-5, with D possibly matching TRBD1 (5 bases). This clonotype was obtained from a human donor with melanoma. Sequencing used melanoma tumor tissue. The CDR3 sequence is CASSPYRSNQPQHF. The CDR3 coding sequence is TGTGCCAGCAGCCCCTACAGGAGCAATCAGCCCCAGCATTTT.